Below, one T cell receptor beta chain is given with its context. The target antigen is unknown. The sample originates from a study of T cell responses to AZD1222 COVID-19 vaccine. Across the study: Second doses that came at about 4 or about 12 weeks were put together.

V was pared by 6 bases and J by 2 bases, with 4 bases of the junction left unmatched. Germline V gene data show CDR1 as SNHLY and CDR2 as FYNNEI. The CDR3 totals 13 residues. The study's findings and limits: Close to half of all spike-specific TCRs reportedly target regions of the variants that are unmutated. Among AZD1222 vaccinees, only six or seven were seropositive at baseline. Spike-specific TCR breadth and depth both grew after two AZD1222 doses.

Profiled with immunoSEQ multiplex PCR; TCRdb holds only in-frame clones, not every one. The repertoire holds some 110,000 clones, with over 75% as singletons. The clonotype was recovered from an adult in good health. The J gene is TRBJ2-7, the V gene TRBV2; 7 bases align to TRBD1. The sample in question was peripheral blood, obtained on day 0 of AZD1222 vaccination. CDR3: CASSFGQAYEQYF. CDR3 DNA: TGTGCCAGCAGCTTTGGACAGGCCTACGAGCAGTACTTC.